This TCR beta chain was retrieved from a study of blood T cell repertoires in COVID-19 (dated by TCRdb to 2018 to 2020). In the study overall: Samples from collaborators originated in the United States, Italy and Spain and spanned both the acute and convalescent phases of COVID-19. The prospective study material was composed of cDNA or gDNA derived from T cells, B-cell-depleted T cells, or PBMCs. Deeply sampled blood TCRbeta repertoires from subjects exposed to, actively infected with, or recovered from COVID-19 were included in the dataset. The repertoires were made available in a free public database intended to serve as a resource for research on the immune response to SARS-CoV-2. Samples came from the ongoing ImmuneRACE study (first 160 participants) plus 1,254 subjects from 6 global collaborators. A de-identified subject ID, COVID-19 status, age in years and sex were almost always included in the sample metadata. Where available, HLA class I and class II types were taken from metadata supplied by the sample provider and were not determined by assay-based typing. On the study overall, not on this receptor specifically: The quantity of clinical and demographic metadata differed by source and by participant and was supplied without curation.

One collaborating source in Seattle enrolled patients during active infection and followed them longitudinally through the course of disease. The collaborating institutions used their own protocols to collect whole blood in K2EDTA tubes. For TCRbeta analysis, collaborators shipped samples as frozen whole blood, isolated PBMCs, or DNA extracted from either of those sample types. Taken from cysteine to phenylalanine, the CDR3 has 16 residues. Just the 48-base CDR3 DNA is kept, in frame starting at base 1. CDR1 and CDR2 were assigned from the germline V gene as MNHEY and SVGEGT. Between the V and J ends, shortened by 2 bases and 10 bases respectively, the junction contains 21 bases. This clone was recorded only once. It has no known antigen specificity. The record has no base qualities; no much larger clone is one base away. TCRbeta CDR3 regions were amplified from genomic DNA using the immunoSEQ Assay, a bias-controlled multiplex PCR. The paper's processing steps were these. Nucleated cell counts per sample were estimated from amplification of reference gene primers within the assay. To quantify the absolute abundance of each unique TCRbeta CDR3 rearrangement, sequence reads were collapsed and filtered. For each sample, productive Simpson clonality was calculated by taking the square root of Simpson's diversity index across productive rearrangements. Sourced from immuneACCESS, this table was stored by TCRdb with only in-frame sequences that have V and J called. A share of the clones is absent; for the studies checked, an unresolved V gene accounts for under half, and the remainder has no known explanation. For V, J and clone size, that table is used; D and trimming come from the DNA. Across this sample there are 200,000 to 300,000 clones, with more than 80% seen only once. The ten largest clones take up 6.5% to 8.5% of the sample.

This receptor was identified in an elderly woman with COVID-19, enrolled during active disease. The specimen sequenced was peripheral blood. The chain joins TRBV6-2 or TRBV6-3 to TRBJ2-1; TRBD2 is perhaps the D gene, given 5 matching bases. The CDR3 protein is CASSYEAFVLPGEQFF. The DNA is as follows: TGTGCCAGCAGTTACGAGGCGTTTGTCTTGCCGGGAGAGCAGTTCTTC.